This entry is about one T cell receptor (beta chain). These data originate in a study of blood T cell repertoires in COVID-19. Some clones are missing from TCRdb's copy, which holds only in-frame ones; the method was immunoSEQ multiplex PCR. The top ten hold about 17% of the sample, which has about 83,000 clones, more than 90% seen once. V dropped 3 bases and J dropped 4; count of bases not matched to a gene: 6. The germline V gene has CDR1 SGDLS and CDR2 YYNGEE. This CDR3 is built from 15 residues. This sequence joins TRBV9 and TRBJ2-3; 9 nucleotides line up with TRBD2. What was sequenced was peripheral blood. This TCR was recovered from a woman of 80 years or more with active or convalescent COVID-19. The CDR3 DNA follows: TGTGCCAGCAGCGCCGCGGGGGGGCCCCCAGATACGCAGTATTTT. This gives the protein CASSAAGGPPDTQYF.